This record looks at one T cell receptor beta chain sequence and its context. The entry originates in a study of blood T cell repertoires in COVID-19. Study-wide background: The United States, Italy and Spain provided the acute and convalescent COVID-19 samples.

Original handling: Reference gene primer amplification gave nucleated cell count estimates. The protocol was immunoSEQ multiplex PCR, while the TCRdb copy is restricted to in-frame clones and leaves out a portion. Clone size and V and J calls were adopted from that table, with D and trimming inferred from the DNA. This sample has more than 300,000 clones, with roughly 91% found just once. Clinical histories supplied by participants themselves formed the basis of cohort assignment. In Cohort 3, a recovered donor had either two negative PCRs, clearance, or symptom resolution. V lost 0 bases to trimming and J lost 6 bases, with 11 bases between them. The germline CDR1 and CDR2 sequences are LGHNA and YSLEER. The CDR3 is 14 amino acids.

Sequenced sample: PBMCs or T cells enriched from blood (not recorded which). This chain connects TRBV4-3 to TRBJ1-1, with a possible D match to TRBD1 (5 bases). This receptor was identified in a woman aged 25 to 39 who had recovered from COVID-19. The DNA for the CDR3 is TGCGCCAGCAGCCAAGATAAGACAGCCCCTGAAGCTTTCTTT. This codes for CASSQDKTAPEAFF.